This is a list of T cell receptor beta chains from one sample in a study of blood T cell repertoires in COVID-19. Sequencing was performed with immunoSEQ multiplex PCR; in TCRdb, only in-frame clones are kept and a portion is missing. The table records some 430,000 clones, about 90% of them present only once. Sequenced sample: PBMCs or T cells enriched from blood (not recorded which). The origin of the receptors is a man younger than 30 who had recovered from COVID-19. CDR3s include the opening cysteine and the closing phenylalanine or tryptophan. A D gene is named only where the DNA matches it firmly. Expanded clones are given a class, and other clones once, few, many or no size at all.

D gene | CDR3 length | J gene | V gene | clone size | CDR3 DNA | CDR3 protein
TRBD2 | 14 | TRBJ2-1 | TRBV20-1 | NA | TGCAGTGCTAGTAGGGCGGGGGGGCGCAATGAGCAGTTCTTC | CSASRAGGRNEQFF
NA | 14 | TRBJ2-5 | TRBV5-4 | NA | TGTGCCAGCAGCTTGGGGGCGGGGCGGGAGACCCAGTACTTC | CASSLGAGRETQYF
NA | 14 | TRBJ2-1 | TRBV2 | NA | TGTGCCAGCAGTGAGAGGCCGGGGAACAATGAGCAGTTCTTC | CASSERPGNNEQFF
TRBD1 | 15 | TRBJ1-1 | TRBV5-1 | NA | TGCGCCAGCAGCCCGGGACAGGGGTCCAACCTTGAAGCTTTCTTT | CASSPGQGSNLEAFF
NA | 14 | TRBJ2-7 | TRBV7-3 | NA | TGTGCCAGCAGCTTCGACAGCAGCTCCTACGAGCAGTACTTC | CASSFDSSSYEQYF
TRBD2 | 14 | TRBJ2-7 | TRBV5-1 | NA | TGCGCCAGCAGCTTAGCGGGAGGGCCTTACGAGCAGTACTTC | CASSLAGGPYEQYF
TRBD1 | 13 | TRBJ2-7 | TRBV15 | NA | TGTGCCACCAGGGCCGGGACAGGGGCTGTGCAGTACTTC | CATRAGTGAVQYF
NA | 16 | TRBJ2-7 | TRBV3-1/TRBV3-2 | NA | TGTGCCAGCAGCCAAGATGACCAGACTACGAACTACGAGCAGTACTTC | CASSQDDQTTNYEQYF
TRBD1 | 15 | TRBJ2-5 | TRBV29-1 | NA | TGCAGCGTTGATATAGGGACAGGTACCGGGGAGACCCAGTACTTC | CSVDIGTGTGETQYF
NA | 11 | TRBJ1-2 | TRBV12-3/TRBV12-4 | NA | TGTGCCAGCAGTTCGGGCTATGGCTACACCTTC | CASSSGYGYTF
NA | 14 | TRBJ1-2 | TRBV13 | NA | TGTGCCAGCAGCCCTGTGACTTCTAACTATGGCTACACCTTC | CASSPVTSNYGYTF
NA | 15 | TRBJ2-7 | TRBV27 | NA | TGTGCCAGCAGTGCCAGCGGTGGCGGTAGTTACGAGCAGTACTTC | CASSASGGGSYEQYF
NA | 14 | TRBJ1-1 | TRBV28 | NA | TGTGCCAGCAGTTTAGCCAGGGTGGGATTTGAAGCTTTCTTT | CASSLARVGFEAFF
NA | 13 | TRBJ2-2 | TRBV18 | NA | TGTGCCAGCTCATCGGGGATAGCCGGGGAGCTGTTTTTT | CASSSGIAGELFF
NA | 15 | TRBJ2-1 | TRBV5-1 | NA | TGCGCCAGCAGCTTGGGGGCTGGCTCCTACAATGAGCAGTTCTTC | CASSLGAGSYNEQFF
NA | 12 | TRBJ2-2 | TRBV14 | NA | TGTGCCAGCAGCCAATATTCCGGGGAGCTGTTTTTT | CASSQYSGELFF
NA | 15 | TRBJ1-1 | TRBV11-2 | NA | TGTGCCAGCAGCTTAGATTTAGGGGATGACACTGAAGCTTTCTTT | CASSLDLGDDTEAFF
NA | 17 | TRBJ2-2 | TRBV5-8 | NA | TGTGCCAGCAGCTTGATGAGGGCAGACTGGTATACCGGGGAGCTGTTTTTT | CASSLMRADWYTGELFF
NA | 12 | TRBJ1-2 | TRBV7-9 | NA | TGTGCCAGCAGCCCCAGGGTGGGCGGCTACACCTTC | CASSPRVGGYTF
NA | 13 | TRBJ1-1 | TRBV5-8 | NA | TGTGCCAGCCAACTAGCGGGGACCACTGAAGCTTTCTTT | CASQLAGTTEAFF
TRBD1 | 15 | TRBJ2-7 | TRBV27 | NA | TGTGCCAGCAGTCTAACCGGGACAGGGGTTTACGAGCAGTACTTC | CASSLTGTGVYEQYF
NA | 14 | TRBJ2-1 | TRBV18 | NA | TGTGCCAGCTCACCAGGGGCTTCCTACAATGAGCAGTTCTTC | CASSPGASYNEQFF
NA | 13 | TRBJ1-3 | TRBV2 | NA | TGTGCCAGCAGACCACAGGCGCGTAACACCATATATTTT | CASRPQARNTIYF
NA | 14 | TRBJ1-2 | TRBV6-6 | NA | TGTGCCAGCAGTTACTCGACCAGGCGGGATGGCTACACCTTC | CASSYSTRRDGYTF
NA | 13 | TRBJ2-7 | TRBV27 | NA | TGTGCCAGCAGTTTATCATCCGGTTACGAGCAGTACTTC | CASSLSSGYEQYF
TRBD1 | 14 | TRBJ1-2 | TRBV4-1 | NA | TGCGCCAGCAGCCAAACGACAGGGACGTATGGCTACACCTTC | CASSQTTGTYGYTF
NA | 17 | TRBJ2-3 | TRBV3-1/TRBV3-2 | few | TGTGCCAGCAGCCAAGATCGGGCGGGTCCTACCCGGGATACGCAGTATTTT | CASSQDRAGPTRDTQYF
NA | 15 | TRBJ1-4 | TRBV14 | NA | TGTGCCAGCAGCACGAACCGGGGGTCTAGTGAAAAACTGTTTTTT | CASSTNRGSSEKLFF
TRBD2 | 13 | TRBJ2-2 | TRBV11-2 | NA | TGTGCCAGCAGCTTCCCGGGGGGCGGGGAGCTGTTTTTT | CASSFPGGGELFF
TRBD1 | 16 | TRBJ1-5 | TRBV19 | NA | TGTGCCAGTAGTGGACAGGGTCGCTATAGCAATCAGCCCCAGCATTTT | CASSGQGRYSNQPQHF
TRBD2 | 15 | TRBJ2-7 | TRBV30 | NA | TGTGCCTGGACCCTCCGCCTGGCGGGAGGAAGCGAGCAGTACTTC | CAWTLRLAGGSEQYF
TRBD1 | 16 | TRBJ2-1 | TRBV27 | few | TGTGCCAGCAGTTTCACCGGGACAGGGTGGCACAATGAGCAGTTCTTC | CASSFTGTGWHNEQFF
NA | 15 | TRBJ1-6 | TRBV6-5 | NA | TGTGCCAGCACGGGAACAGGGTCTGGTAATTCACCCCTCCACTTT | CASTGTGSGNSPLHF
NA | 15 | TRBJ1-3 | TRBV6-2/TRBV6-3 | NA | TGTGCCAGCAGTTACCCCAGGGGCTCTGGAAACACCATATATTTT | CASSYPRGSGNTIYF
NA | 14 | TRBJ1-1 | TRBV3-1/TRBV3-2 | NA | TGTGCCAGCAGCCAGACAGATACACGGACTGAAGCTTTCTTT | CASSQTDTRTEAFF
NA | 15 | TRBJ1-1 | TRBV7-2 | NA | TGTGCCAGCAGTTCCACGGGAGGGGGAGTCACTGAAGCTTTCTTT | CASSSTGGGVTEAFF
NA | 13 | TRBJ1-1 | TRBV7-9 | NA | TGTGCCAGCAGCTTAGTGTCGGAGTTTGAAGCTTTCTTT | CASSLVSEFEAFF
TRBD2 | 17 | TRBJ2-2 | TRBV14 | once | TGTGCCAGCAGCCAAACGCTAGCGGGAGGCCCCATGGGGGAGCTGTTTTTT | CASSQTLAGGPMGELFF
NA | 13 | TRBJ2-7 | TRBV7-2 | few | TGTGCCAGCAGCCCCCATAGCTCCTACGAGCAGTACTTC | CASSPHSSYEQYF
NA | 13 | TRBJ1-2 | TRBV7-2 | NA | TGTGCCAGCAGCTTGCACGGTCTTTTGGGCTACACCTTC | CASSLHGLLGYTF
NA | 13 | TRBJ1-6 | TRBV6-5 | NA | TGTGCCAGCAATAGGTTCGGGGGATCACCCCTCCACTTT | CASNRFGGSPLHF
NA | 13 | TRBJ1-2 | TRBV5-1 | NA | TGCGCCAGCAGCTCCGGACGGGGTGGTGGCTACACCTTC | CASSSGRGGGYTF
TRBD2 | 13 | TRBJ2-5 | TRBV5-4 | once | TGTGCCAGCAAGCGGGAGATCCAAGAGACCCAGTACTTC | CASKREIQETQYF
TRBD2 | 19 | TRBJ2-7 | TRBV10-2 | NA | TGCGCCAGCAGTGAGTGGGCAGGGGAAGGCGGGAGGCCCCAGTACGAGCAGTACTTC | CASSEWAGEGGRPQYEQYF
NA | 13 | TRBJ1-2 | TRBV30 | NA | TGTGCCTGGAGCAACGGCCTACTATATGGCTACACCTTC | CAWSNGLLYGYTF
NA | 13 | TRBJ2-5 | TRBV27 | NA | TGTGCCAGCAGTTCTGGGCTAAAAGAGACCCAGTACTTC | CASSSGLKETQYF
NA | 12 | TRBJ2-2 | TRBV19 | NA | TGTGCCAGTAGCCATCGTCAGTCGGAGCTGTTTTTT | CASSHRQSELFF
NA | 16 | TRBJ1-3 | TRBV5-1 | NA | TGCGCCAGCAGCTTAGAAACGGTGGAGGCTGGAAACACCATATATTTT | CASSLETVEAGNTIYF
TRBD1 | 16 | TRBJ2-5 | TRBV15 | NA | TGTGCCACCAGCAACCCTCGGGACAGGGTATGGGAGACCCAGTACTTC | CATSNPRDRVWETQYF
NA | 13 | TRBJ1-1 | TRBV19 | NA | TGTGCCAGTAGTATAGATCGAGGCACTGAAGCTTTCTTT | CASSIDRGTEAFF
TRBD2 | 13 | TRBJ2-7 | TRBV29-1 | NA | TGCAGCGTTGAACCTAGCGGGAGGGACGAGCAGTACTTC | CSVEPSGRDEQYF
NA | 15 | TRBJ1-5 | TRBV6-5 | NA | TGTGCCAGCAGGAGAGCCGGGACACCGAATCAGCCCCAGCATTTT | CASRRAGTPNQPQHF